Listed below are T cell receptor beta chains from one sample, sequenced in a study of control samples from healthy donors and cancer patients. Only in-frame clones appear in the TCRdb table, and some are missing; sequencing was by immunoSEQ multiplex PCR. The data hold about 86,000 clones, with 80% to 95% observed a single time. Sequencing was done on a sample of blood. These receptors were taken from a woman between 25 and 40 years old in good health. The CDR3 runs from the conserved cysteine through the conserved F or W. The D gene is left open where the match is weak. A clone size is listed for some rows: how often the clone was seen (once, few, many), or a class if it is expanded.

abundance: .; j_gene: TRBJ1-3; d_gene: .; v_gene: TRBV28; CDR3aa: CASSLQVYGFSGNTIYF; CDR3nt: TGTGCCAGCAGCCTACAGGTGTACGGGTTTTCTGGAAACACCATATATTTT
abundance: .; j_gene: TRBJ1-4; d_gene: TRBD1; v_gene: TRBV9; CDR3aa: CASSVGDSGNEKLFF; CDR3nt: TGTGCCAGCAGCGTAGGGGACAGCGGGAATGAAAAACTGTTTTTT
abundance: .; j_gene: TRBJ1-1; d_gene: .; v_gene: TRBV28; CDR3aa: CASSLVGPMNTEAFF; CDR3nt: TGTGCCAGCAGTTTGGTAGGGCCAATGAACACTGAAGCTTTCTTT
abundance: .; j_gene: TRBJ1-2; d_gene: .; v_gene: TRBV20-1; CDR3aa: CSAGGGPGQVGNYGYTF; CDR3nt: TGCAGTGCTGGTGGGGGACCCGGACAAGTCGGCAACTATGGCTACACCTTC
abundance: once; j_gene: TRBJ1-1; d_gene: TRBD1; v_gene: TRBV30; CDR3aa: CAWTAGGAGTEAFF; CDR3nt: TGTGCCTGGACTGCAGGGGGCGCTGGCACTGAAGCTTTCTTT
abundance: .; j_gene: TRBJ1-3; d_gene: .; v_gene: TRBV3-1/TRBV3-2; CDR3aa: CASSQSGNTIYF; CDR3nt: TGTGCCAGCAGCCAGTCGGGAAACACCATATATTTT
abundance: .; j_gene: TRBJ2-1; d_gene: .; v_gene: TRBV11-3; CDR3aa: CASSLGPWDEQFF; CDR3nt: TGTGCCAGCAGCTTAGGCCCCTGGGATGAGCAGTTCTTC
abundance: .; j_gene: TRBJ2-5; d_gene: TRBD2; v_gene: TRBV10-3; CDR3aa: CAISDGGGGETQYF; CDR3nt: TGTGCCATCAGTGATGGTGGGGGGGGAGAGACCCAGTACTTC
abundance: .; j_gene: TRBJ1-5; d_gene: .; v_gene: TRBV5-1; CDR3aa: CASSPQGHSNQPQHF; CDR3nt: TGCGCCAGCAGCCCACAGGGCCATAGCAATCAGCCCCAGCATTTT
abundance: .; j_gene: TRBJ1-2; d_gene: .; v_gene: TRBV30; CDR3aa: CAWSVRGYGYTF; CDR3nt: TGTGCCTGGAGTGTAAGGGGTTATGGCTACACCTTC
abundance: .; j_gene: TRBJ2-1; d_gene: .; v_gene: TRBV6-5; CDR3aa: CASSYSGERNEQFF; CDR3nt: TGTGCCAGCAGTTACTCGGGTGAAAGGAATGAGCAGTTCTTC
abundance: .; j_gene: TRBJ2-5; d_gene: TRBD1; v_gene: TRBV10-1; CDR3aa: CASSDTGGRTQYF; CDR3nt: TGCGCCAGCAGTGATACAGGGGGCCGGACCCAGTACTTC
abundance: .; j_gene: TRBJ2-1; d_gene: TRBD2; v_gene: TRBV10-2; CDR3aa: CASSSSGRVEEQFF; CDR3nt: TGCGCCAGCAGTTCTAGCGGGAGGGTCGAGGAGCAGTTCTTC
abundance: .; j_gene: TRBJ2-3; d_gene: .; v_gene: TRBV29-1; CDR3aa: CSLYRADTQYF; CDR3nt: TGCAGCCTATATCGGGCGGATACGCAGTATTTT
abundance: .; j_gene: TRBJ1-6; d_gene: .; v_gene: TRBV5-1; CDR3aa: CASRQPDNSPLHF; CDR3nt: TGCGCCAGCAGGCAGCCCGATAATTCACCCCTCCACTTT
abundance: .; j_gene: TRBJ2-1; d_gene: .; v_gene: TRBV5-1; CDR3aa: CASSSRALHLDSYNEQFF; CDR3nt: TGCGCCAGCAGCTCCCGGGCACTACACCTTGATTCCTACAATGAGCAGTTCTTC
abundance: .; j_gene: TRBJ2-2; d_gene: TRBD1; v_gene: TRBV11-2; CDR3aa: CASSLGTWDRNTGELFF; CDR3nt: TGTGCCAGCAGCTTAGGTACTTGGGACAGGAACACCGGGGAGCTGTTTTTT
abundance: .; j_gene: TRBJ1-4; d_gene: .; v_gene: TRBV4-1; CDR3aa: CASSLKGSNEKLFF; CDR3nt: TGCGCCAGCAGTCTAAAGGGTAGTAATGAAAAACTGTTTTTT